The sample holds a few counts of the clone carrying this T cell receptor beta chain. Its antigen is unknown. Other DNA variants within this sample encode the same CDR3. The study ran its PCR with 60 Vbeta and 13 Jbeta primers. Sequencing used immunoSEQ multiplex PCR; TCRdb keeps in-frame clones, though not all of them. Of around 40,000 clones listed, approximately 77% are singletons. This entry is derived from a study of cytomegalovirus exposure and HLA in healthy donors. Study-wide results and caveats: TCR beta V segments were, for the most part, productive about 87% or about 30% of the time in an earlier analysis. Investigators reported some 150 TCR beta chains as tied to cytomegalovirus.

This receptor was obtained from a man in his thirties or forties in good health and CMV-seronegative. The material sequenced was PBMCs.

CDR3 bases: TGTGCCAGCAGTGACTCTAGCGGCTCCTACAATGAGCAGTTCTTC. It codes for CASSDSSGSYNEQFF. The chain recombines TRBV6-4 with TRBJ2-1; weak D call: TRBD2 (6 bases). Trimming took off 0 bases at V and 0 bases at J, with 6 bases between the two ends. The germline V gene has CDR1 MRHNA and CDR2 SNTAGT. The CDR3 loop spans 15 amino acids.